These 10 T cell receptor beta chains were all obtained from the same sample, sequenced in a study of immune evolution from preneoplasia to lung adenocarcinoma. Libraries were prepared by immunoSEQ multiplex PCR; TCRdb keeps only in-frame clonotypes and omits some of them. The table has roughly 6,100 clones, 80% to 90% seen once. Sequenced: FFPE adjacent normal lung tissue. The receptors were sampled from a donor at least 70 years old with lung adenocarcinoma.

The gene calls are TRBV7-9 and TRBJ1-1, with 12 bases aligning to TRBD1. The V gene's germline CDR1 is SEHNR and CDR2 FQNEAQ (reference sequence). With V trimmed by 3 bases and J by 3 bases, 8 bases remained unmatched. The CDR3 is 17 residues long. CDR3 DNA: TGTGCCAGCAGCTTGGGACAGGGGGCAAGGTTGGACACTGAAGCTTTCTTT. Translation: CASSLGQGARLDTEAFF.

This CDR3 reads CASSPSDRATQYF. In DNA, the CDR3 is TGTGCCAGCAGTCCGTCGGACAGAGCTACGCAGTATTTT. The chain employs TRBV28 and TRBJ2-3; a weak D match, TRBD1 (6 bases). V was cut by 5 bases and J by 8 bases, with 14 bases left in between. There are 13 residues in the CDR3. Germline V gives CDR1 MDHEN, CDR2 SYDVKM.

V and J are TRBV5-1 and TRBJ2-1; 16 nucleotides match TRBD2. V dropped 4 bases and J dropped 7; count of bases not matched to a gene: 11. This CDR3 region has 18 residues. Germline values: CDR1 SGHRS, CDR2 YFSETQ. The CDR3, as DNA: TGCGCCAGCAGCATTACGGGACTAGCGGGAGGGAAGGAAAATGAGCAGTTCTTC. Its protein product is CASSITGLAGGKENEQFF.

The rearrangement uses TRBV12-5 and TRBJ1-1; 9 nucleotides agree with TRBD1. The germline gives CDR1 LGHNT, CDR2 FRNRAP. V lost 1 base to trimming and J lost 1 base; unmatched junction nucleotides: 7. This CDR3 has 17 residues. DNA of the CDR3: TGTGCTAGTGGTTTGGGACAGGGGGGGAGTTCGAACACTGAAGCTTTCTTT. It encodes CASGLGQGGSSNTEAFF. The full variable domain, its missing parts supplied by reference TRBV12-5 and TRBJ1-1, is DARVTQTPRHKVTEMGQEVTMRCQPILGHNTVFWYRQTMMQGLELLAYFRNRAPLDDSGMPKDRFSAEMPDATLATLKIQPSEPRDSAVYFCASGLGQGGSSNTEAFFGQGTRLTVV.

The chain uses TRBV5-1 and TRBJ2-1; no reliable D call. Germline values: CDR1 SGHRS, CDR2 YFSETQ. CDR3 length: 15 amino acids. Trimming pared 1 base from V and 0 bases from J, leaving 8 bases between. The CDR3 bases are TGCGCCAGCAGCTTGATGACGGGCTCCTACAATGAGCAGTTCTTC. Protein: CASSLMTGSYNEQFF. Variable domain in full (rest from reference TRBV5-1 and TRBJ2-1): KAGVTQTPRYLIKTRGQQVTLSCSPISGHRSVSWYQQTPGQGLQFLFEYFSETQRNKGNFPGRFSGRQFSNSRSEMNVSTLELGDSALYLCASSLMTGSYNEQFFGPGTRLTVL.

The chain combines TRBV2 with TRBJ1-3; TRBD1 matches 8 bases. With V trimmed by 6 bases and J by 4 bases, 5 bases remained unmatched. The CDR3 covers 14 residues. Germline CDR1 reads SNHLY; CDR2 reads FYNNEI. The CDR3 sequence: CASSSTGDGNTIYF. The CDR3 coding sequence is TGTGCCAGCAGCTCGACAGGGGACGGAAACACCATATATTTT.

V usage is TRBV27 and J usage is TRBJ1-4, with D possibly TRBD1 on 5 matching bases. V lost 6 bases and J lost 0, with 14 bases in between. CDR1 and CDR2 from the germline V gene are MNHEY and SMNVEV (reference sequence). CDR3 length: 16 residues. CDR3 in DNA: TGTGCCAGCAGGGCCGGAAGGACAACAACTAATGAAAAACTGTTTTTT. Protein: CASRAGRTTTNEKLFF.

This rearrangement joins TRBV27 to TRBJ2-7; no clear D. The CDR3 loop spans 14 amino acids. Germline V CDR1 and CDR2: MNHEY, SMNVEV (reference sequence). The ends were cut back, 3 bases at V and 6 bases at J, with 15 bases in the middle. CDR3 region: CASSLWGDPLEQYF. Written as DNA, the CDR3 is TGTGCCAGCAGTTTGTGGGGTGATCCCCTCGAGCAGTACTTC.

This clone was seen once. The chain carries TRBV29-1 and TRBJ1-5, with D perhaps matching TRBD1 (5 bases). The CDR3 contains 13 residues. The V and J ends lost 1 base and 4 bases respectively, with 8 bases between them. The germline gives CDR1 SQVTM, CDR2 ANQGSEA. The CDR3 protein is CSVEAAGNQPQHF. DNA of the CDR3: TGCAGCGTTGAAGCCGCAGGGAATCAGCCCCAGCATTTT.

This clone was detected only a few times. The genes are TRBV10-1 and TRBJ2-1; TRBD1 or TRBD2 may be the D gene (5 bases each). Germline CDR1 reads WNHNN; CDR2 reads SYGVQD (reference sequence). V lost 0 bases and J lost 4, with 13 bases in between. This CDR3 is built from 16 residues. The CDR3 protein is CASSESGTRGYNEQFF. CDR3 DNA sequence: TGCGCCAGCAGTGAGTCGGGCACGAGGGGATACAATGAGCAGTTCTTC.